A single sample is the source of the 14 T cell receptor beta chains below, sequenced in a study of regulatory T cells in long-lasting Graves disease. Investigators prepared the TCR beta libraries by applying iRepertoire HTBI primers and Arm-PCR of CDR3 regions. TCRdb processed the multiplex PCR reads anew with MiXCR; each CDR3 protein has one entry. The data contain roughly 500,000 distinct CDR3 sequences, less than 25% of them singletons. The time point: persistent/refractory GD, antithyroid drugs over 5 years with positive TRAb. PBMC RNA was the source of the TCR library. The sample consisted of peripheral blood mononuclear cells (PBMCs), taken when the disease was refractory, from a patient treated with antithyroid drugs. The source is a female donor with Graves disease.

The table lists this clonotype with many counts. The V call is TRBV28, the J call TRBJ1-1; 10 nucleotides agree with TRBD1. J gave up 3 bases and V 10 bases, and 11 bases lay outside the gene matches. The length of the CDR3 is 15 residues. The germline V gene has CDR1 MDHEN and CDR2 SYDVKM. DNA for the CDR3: TGTGCCACCCTTACAGTGGGGACAGGGGACACTGAAGCTTTCTTT. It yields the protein CATLTVGTGDTEAFF. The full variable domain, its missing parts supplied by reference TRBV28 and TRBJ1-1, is DVKVTQSSRYLVKRTGEKVFLECVQDMDHENMFWYRQDPGLGLRLIYFSYDVKMKEKGDIPEGYSVSREKKERFSLILESASTNQTSMYLCATLTVGTGDTEAFFGQGTRLTVV.

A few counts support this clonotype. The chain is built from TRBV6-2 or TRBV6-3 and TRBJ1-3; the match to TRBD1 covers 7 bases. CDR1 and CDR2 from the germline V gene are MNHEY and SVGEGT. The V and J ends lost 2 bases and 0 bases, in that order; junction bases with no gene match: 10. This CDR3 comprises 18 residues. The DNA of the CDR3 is TGTGCCAGCAGTTACCCCAGGGGGTCAGGGAGCTCTGGAAACACCATATATTTT. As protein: CASSYPRGSGSSGNTIYF.

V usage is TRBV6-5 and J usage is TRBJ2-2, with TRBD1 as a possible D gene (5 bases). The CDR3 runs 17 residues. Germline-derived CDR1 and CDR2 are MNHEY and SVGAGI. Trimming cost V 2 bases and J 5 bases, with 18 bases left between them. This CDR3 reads CASSYVHGRVITGELFF. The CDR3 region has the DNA TGTGCCAGCAGTTACGTCCACGGCAGGGTGATTACCGGGGAGCTGTTTTTT.

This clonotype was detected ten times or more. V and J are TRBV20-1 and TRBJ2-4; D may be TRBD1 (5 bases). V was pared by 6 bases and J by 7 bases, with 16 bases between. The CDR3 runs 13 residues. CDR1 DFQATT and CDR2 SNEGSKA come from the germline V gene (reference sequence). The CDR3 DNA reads TGCAGTGCAGGGGCGCCTGGATTGAACATTCAGTACTTC. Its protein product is CSAGAPGLNIQYF.

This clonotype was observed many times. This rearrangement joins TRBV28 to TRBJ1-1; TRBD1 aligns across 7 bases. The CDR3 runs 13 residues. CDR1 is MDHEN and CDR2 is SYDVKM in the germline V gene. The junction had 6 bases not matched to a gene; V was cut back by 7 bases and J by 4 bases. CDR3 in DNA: TGTGCCAGCACCGACAGGGTCGTCACTGAAGCTTTCTTT. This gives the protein CASTDRVVTEAFF.

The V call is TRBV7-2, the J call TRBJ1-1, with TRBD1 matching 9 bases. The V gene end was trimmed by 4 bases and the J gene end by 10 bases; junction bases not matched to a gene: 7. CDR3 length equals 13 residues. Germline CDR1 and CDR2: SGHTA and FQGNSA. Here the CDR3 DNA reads TGTGCCAGCAGCTATGGACAGGGGCTGGGAGCTTTCTTT. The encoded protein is CASSYGQGLGAFF.

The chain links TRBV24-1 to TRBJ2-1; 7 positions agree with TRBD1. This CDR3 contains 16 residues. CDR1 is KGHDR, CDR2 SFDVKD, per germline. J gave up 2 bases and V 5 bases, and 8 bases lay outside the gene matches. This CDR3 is CATSGPETGPYNEQFF. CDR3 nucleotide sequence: TGTGCCACCAGTGGTCCCGAGACAGGGCCCTACAATGAGCAGTTCTTC.

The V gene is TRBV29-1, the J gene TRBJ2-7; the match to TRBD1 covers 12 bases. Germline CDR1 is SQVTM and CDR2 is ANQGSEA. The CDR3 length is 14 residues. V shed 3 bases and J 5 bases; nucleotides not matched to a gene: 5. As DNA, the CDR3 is TGCAGCGTTGAGGGGACAGGGGGCTTAAACGAGCAGTACTTC. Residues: CSVEGTGGLNEQYF.

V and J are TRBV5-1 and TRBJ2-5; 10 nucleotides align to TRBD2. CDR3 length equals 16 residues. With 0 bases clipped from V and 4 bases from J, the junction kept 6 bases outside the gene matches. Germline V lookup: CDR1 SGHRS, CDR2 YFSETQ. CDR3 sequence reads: CASSLEGSGRRETQYF. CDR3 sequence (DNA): TGCGCCAGCAGCTTGGAAGGTAGCGGGAGGCGAGAGACCCAGTACTTC.

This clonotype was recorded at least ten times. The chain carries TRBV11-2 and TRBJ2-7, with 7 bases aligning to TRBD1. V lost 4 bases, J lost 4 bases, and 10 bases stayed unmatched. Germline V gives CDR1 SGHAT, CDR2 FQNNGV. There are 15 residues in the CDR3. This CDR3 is CASSSEPTGWYEQYF. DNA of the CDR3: TGTGCCAGCAGCTCCGAACCGACAGGGTGGTACGAGCAGTACTTC.

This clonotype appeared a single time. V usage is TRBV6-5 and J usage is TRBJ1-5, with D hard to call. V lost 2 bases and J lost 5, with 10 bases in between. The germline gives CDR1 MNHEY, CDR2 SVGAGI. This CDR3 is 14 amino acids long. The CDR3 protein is CASSYGVGDQPQHF. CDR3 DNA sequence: TGTGCCAGCAGTTACGGGGTCGGGGATCAGCCCCAGCATTTT.

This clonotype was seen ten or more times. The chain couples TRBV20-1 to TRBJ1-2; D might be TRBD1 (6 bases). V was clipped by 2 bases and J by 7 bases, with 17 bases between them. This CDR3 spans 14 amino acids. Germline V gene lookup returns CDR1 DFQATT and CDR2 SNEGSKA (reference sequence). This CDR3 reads CSARNRGASPGYTF. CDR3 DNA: TGCAGTGCTAGAAATCGGGGGGCGTCCCCTGGCTACACCTTC.

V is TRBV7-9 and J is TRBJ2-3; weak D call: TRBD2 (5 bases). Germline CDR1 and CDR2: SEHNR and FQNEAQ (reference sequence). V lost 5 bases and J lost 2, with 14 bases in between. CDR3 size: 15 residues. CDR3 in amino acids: CASSPLGMPTDTQYF. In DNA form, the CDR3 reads TGTGCCAGCAGCCCCCTCGGGATGCCCACAGATACGCAGTATTTT.

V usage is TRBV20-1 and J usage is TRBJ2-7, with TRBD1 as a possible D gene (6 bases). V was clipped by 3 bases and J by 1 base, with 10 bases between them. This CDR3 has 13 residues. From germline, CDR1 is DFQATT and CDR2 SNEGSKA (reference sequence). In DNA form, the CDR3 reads TGCAGTGCTAGTCACCAGGGGTCCTACGAGCAGTACTTC. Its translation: CSASHQGSYEQYF.